This T cell receptor beta chain came from a study of T-cell reconstitution after alpha-beta-depleted transplantation in children. Study results and caveats: From surviving recipient T cells and thymic progenitors came the high day-60 TCRbeta diversity observed in some patients.

The CDR3 sequence is 20 residues long. The germline V and J ends were trimmed by 4 bases and 4 bases, with 31 bases remaining between them. CDR1 is ENHRY, CDR2 SYGVKD, per germline. Unique molecular identifiers were incorporated during preparation of the TCRbeta library. TCRdb fed the PCR reads into MiXCR, producing one record per CDR3 protein. The data hold around 250,000 distinct CDR3 sequences, with around 7.5% observed a single time. This clonotype was counted once. Its specificity is not known. Since a much larger clone is just one base distant, this may be a read error. This sequence originates from a male patient younger than 18 who had a stem cell transplant for acute lymphoblastic leukemia, so the T cells may come from the graft donor. The chain joins TRBV10-3 to TRBJ2-5, with a tentative D call TRBD2 (6 bases). The sample was PBMCs, mostly from graft donor cells, taken 180 days after TCRalphabeta/CD19-depleted stem cell transplant. DNA of the CDR3: TGTGCCATCAGTGCCACCCTCCTGGCCGGGCCCAGAGGGACTGGAGAGACCCAGTACTTC. Translated: CAISATLLAGPRGTGETQYF.